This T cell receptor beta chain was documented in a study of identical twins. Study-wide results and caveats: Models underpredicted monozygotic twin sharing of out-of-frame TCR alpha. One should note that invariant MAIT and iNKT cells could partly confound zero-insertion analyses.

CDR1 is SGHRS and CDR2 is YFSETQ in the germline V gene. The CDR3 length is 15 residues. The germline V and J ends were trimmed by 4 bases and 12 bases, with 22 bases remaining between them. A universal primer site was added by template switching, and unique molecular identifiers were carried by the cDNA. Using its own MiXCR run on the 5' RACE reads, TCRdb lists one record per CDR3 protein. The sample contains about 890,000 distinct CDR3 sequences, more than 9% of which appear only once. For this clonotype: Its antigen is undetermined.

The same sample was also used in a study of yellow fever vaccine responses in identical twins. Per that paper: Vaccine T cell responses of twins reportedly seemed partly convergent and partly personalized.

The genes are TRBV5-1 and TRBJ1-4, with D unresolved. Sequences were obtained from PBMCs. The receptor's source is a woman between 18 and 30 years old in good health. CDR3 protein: CASSPRTGTLRELFF. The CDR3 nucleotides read TGCGCCAGCAGCCCCCGGACGGGTACCTTAAGGGAACTGTTTTTT.